The clone carrying this T cell receptor beta chain occurred many times. The data are from a study of T cells in Graves' hyperthyroidism and ophthalmopathy. Turning to the study itself: Staff took peripheral blood when the initial diagnosis was made, before any treatment began.

The length of the CDR3 is 12 residues. Trimming removed 5 bases at V and 2 bases at J, with 7 bases between. RNA transcripts were the template for amplifying TCR beta CDR3 regions. Initially, a first-round RT-PCR of the TCR CDR3 employed the HTBI primer set. Each CDR3 protein is one row after TCRdb ran MiXCR on the multiplex PCR reads. The repertoire holds 150,000 to 200,000 distinct CDR3 sequences, with 9.4% as singletons. Any patient presenting with uncontrolled infection, other autoimmune disease, pregnancy or lactation was left out. V and J are TRBV12-3 or TRBV12-4 and TRBJ2-7, with unresolved D. Sequenced input: blood. This receptor was taken from a woman younger than 30 with Graves' hyperthyroidism that later progressed to Graves' ophthalmopathy. Here the CDR3 reads CASSLEPYEQYF. CDR3 bases: TGTGCCAGCAGTCTCGAGCCCTACGAGCAGTACTTC.